This T cell receptor beta chain comes out of a study of cytomegalovirus exposure and HLA in healthy donors. CDR3 size: 16 residues. The germline V and J ends were trimmed by 4 bases and 2 bases, with 17 bases remaining between them. CDR1 WNHNN and CDR2 SYGVQD come from the germline V gene (reference sequence). Vbeta (60) and Jbeta (13) primers were used in the PCR. Assay used: immunoSEQ multiplex PCR; TCRdb lists only in-frame clones, some missing. The sample has roughly 120,000 clones, around three quarters seen once. The clonotype was recovered from a man aged 50-60 years in good health and CMV-seropositive. The V and J genes are TRBV10-1 and TRBJ2-5, with a weak D call TRBD2 (6 bases). The material sequenced was PBMCs. The DNA for the CDR3 is TGCGCCAGCAGTGCGGGTTCAGCGGGCACACAAGAGACCCAGTACTTC. Translating it yields CASSAGSAGTQETQYF.